These 6 T cell receptor beta chains came from one sample sequenced in a study of blood T cell repertoires in COVID-19. The data were produced by immunoSEQ multiplex PCR, yet TCRdb's version contains in-frame clones alone and is incomplete. The sample has 150,000 to 180,000 clones, around 87% seen once. Material: peripheral blood. Receptors were obtained from a middle-aged woman with acute or convalescent COVID-19.

This clone was seen once. V and J are TRBV12-3 or TRBV12-4 and TRBJ1-1; D gene ambiguous. CDR3 size: 11 residues. V shed 4 bases and J shed 3 bases, with 3 bases lying between them. The CDR3 bases are TGTGCCAGCAGTTCTTACACTGAAGCTTTCTTT. As protein: CASSSYTEAFF.

The V and J genes are TRBV11-2 and TRBJ1-2; D is undetermined. The CDR3 covers 17 residues. V was clipped by 1 base and J by 6 bases, with 21 bases between them. The germline gives CDR1 SGHAT, CDR2 FQNNGV. This chain's CDR3 is CASSLGFWSEGRHGYTF. As DNA, the CDR3 is TGTGCCAGCAGCTTAGGGTTTTGGTCAGAGGGCCGGCATGGCTACACCTTC.

In DNA form, the CDR3 reads TGTGCCTGGACGGGGGGATTAGGCTCACCCCTCCACTTT. It is translated as CAWTGGLGSPLHF. V usage is TRBV30 and J usage is TRBJ1-6, with a tentative D call TRBD1 (5 bases). The germline V and J ends were trimmed by 4 bases and 10 bases, with 14 bases remaining between them. CDR1 is GTSNPN and CDR2 is SVGIG in the germline V gene (reference sequence). This CDR3 comprises 13 residues.

The table lists this clone with a count of one. The chain couples TRBV11-1 to TRBJ1-6; D is uncertain. This CDR3 region has 12 residues. The V and J ends lost 5 bases and 13 bases respectively, with 12 bases between them. Germline V lookup: CDR1 SGHAT, CDR2 FQDESV (reference sequence). CDR3 protein: CASSASKAPLHF. The CDR3 nucleotides read TGTGCCAGCAGCGCGAGCAAAGCTCCCCTCCACTTT.

The rearrangement joins TRBV3-1 (or the pseudogene TRBV3-2) to TRBJ1-1; 7 positions match TRBD1. The CDR3 totals 13 residues. Germline CDR1 is LGHDT and CDR2 is YNNKEL (reference sequence). V shed 5 bases and J 2 bases; nucleotides not matched to a gene: 2. The CDR3 sequence is CASSGTANTEAFF. The DNA of the CDR3 is TGTGCCAGCAGCGGGACAGCCAACACTGAAGCTTTCTTT.

This clone was found a few times. The chain recombines TRBV7-9 with TRBJ1-1; D call uncertain. The germline V gene has CDR1 SEHNR and CDR2 FQNEAQ (reference sequence). V was trimmed by 4 bases and J by 4 bases, leaving 10 bases between them. There are 13 residues in the CDR3. The CDR3 DNA is TGTGCCAGCAGCTGGAGCCTTGGCACTGAAGCTTTCTTT. Translated: CASSWSLGTEAFF.